The rows below give T cell receptor beta chains drawn from one sample of a study of Graves' ophthalmopathy and Graves' hyperthyroidism. TCRdb called the multiplex PCR reads again in MiXCR, with one record for every CDR3 protein. This sample has around 1.1 million distinct CDR3 sequences, with around a third found just once. The sample taken for sequencing was peripheral blood or thyroid tissue (not recorded which). The receptors derive from an adult man with Graves' hyperthyroidism. Each CDR3 is given with its conserved first and last residue.

V,J,CDR3
TRBV28,TRBJ2-7,CASSFSYF
TRBV15,TRBJ1-5,CATSSKDRGVNQPQHF
TRBV28,TRBJ1-2,CASSIYTGDYGYTF
TRBV5-6,TRBJ2-7,CASSLLAGLYYEQYF
TRBV6-5,TRBJ1-1,CASGPRPNTEAFF
TRBV5-1,TRBJ1-2,CASSFGQGDADGYTF
TRBV27,TRBJ2-5,CASSSDGTQYF
TRBV7-2,TRBJ1-1,CASSIDKSEAFF
TRBV20-1,TRBJ2-2,CSAPGAGGATGELFF
TRBV7-2,TRBJ1-4,CASSQDRTTEKLFF
TRBV5-8,TRBJ2-5,CASSLSRGNQETQYF
TRBV5-5,TRBJ1-1,CASSFGTGTGNTEAFF
TRBV7-2,TRBJ1-2,CASSSIDRVAGNTF
TRBV10-3,TRBJ1-2,CAISVGQGANYGYTF
TRBV2,TRBJ2-7,CASSGGRNYEQYF
TRBV7-2,TRBJ2-5,CASRGGIGETQYF
TRBV19,TRBJ2-2,CASSDPGQRWGELFF
TRBV29-1,TRBJ1-2,CSVEGGAGDYGYTF
TRBV19,TRBJ1-5,CATRLSGGNQPQHF
TRBV12-3/TRBV12-4,TRBJ2-5,CASSHSKEGVETQYF
TRBV29-1,TRBJ2-7,CSVEGQGAAYEQYF
TRBV5-5,TRBJ2-7,CASSFGAQGARYEQYF
TRBV7-2,TRBJ2-7,CASSLDPSGRDEQYF
TRBV29-1,TRBJ1-1,CSVRAGLVGAFF
TRBV7-9,TRBJ2-7,CASSSQDGTTYYEQYF
TRBV29-1,TRBJ1-5,CSVWDGGSQPQHF
TRBV29-1,TRBJ1-1,CSVVTPANTEAFF
TRBV10-2,TRBJ1-4,CASSESENEKLFF
TRBV15,TRBJ2-6,CATSRAGTGFYVLTF
TRBV6-5,TRBJ2-7,CASKLARSSYEQYF
TRBV2,TRBJ2-5,CASGGVRETQYF
TRBV10-3,TRBJ2-7,CAISERRGIYEQYF
TRBV29-1,TRBJ2-7,CSVGGGLSYEQYF
TRBV7-6,TRBJ1-4,CASSVIVGEKLFF
TRBV6-5,TRBJ2-7,CASSYAGYEQYF
TRBV29-1,TRBJ1-1,CSVGHTEAFF
TRBV28,TRBJ1-2,CASRLDGPYGYTF
TRBV5-5,TRBJ2-7,CASSAGTANSYEQYF
TRBV7-8,TRBJ2-7,CASSSHRGADGAYEQYF
TRBV7-3,TRBJ2-7,CASSLNGDTTLYEQYF
TRBV7-9,TRBJ1-5,CASSLRQPQHF
TRBV3-1,TRBJ2-2,CASSQEAGFTGELFF
TRBV9,TRBJ1-1,CASSYGLEPNTEAFF